This TCR beta chain was sequenced during a study of blood T cell repertoires in COVID-19 (dated by TCRdb to about 2020). About the full investigation: Collaborator samples came from the United States, Italy and Spain and covered acute and convalescent phases of COVID-19. The material from the prospective study consisted of cDNA or gDNA derived from T cells, B-cell-depleted T cells, or PBMCs. The dataset comprised deeply sampled blood TCRbeta repertoires from subjects exposed to, actively infected with, or recovered from COVID-19. A freely available public database, intended as a resource for researchers studying the immune response to SARS-CoV-2, is where the repertoires were released. Samples came from the ongoing ImmuneRACE study (first 160 participants) plus 1,254 subjects from 6 global collaborators. Sample metadata almost always included a de-identified subject ID, COVID-19 status, age in years and sex. Where available, HLA class I and class II types were taken from metadata supplied by the sample provider and were not determined by assay-based typing.

For this clone: The target of this receptor is not known. Base qualities are not provided; no much larger clone lies one nucleotide away.

General findings and caveats noted by the study authors: Clinical and demographic metadata were provided uncurated, with the amount varying by source and participant.

The junction shows trimming of 3 bases on V and 5 bases on J, and the gene matches do not reach 5 bases of it. The germline V gene (reference sequence) supplies CDR1 DFQATT and CDR2 SNEGSKA. The CDR3, cysteine through phenylalanine, is 14 amino acids long. The CDR3 DNA has 42 bases and is translated from base 1. TCRbeta CDR3 regions were amplified from genomic DNA using the immunoSEQ Assay, a bias-controlled multiplex PCR. Per the authors' processing: Within the assay, amplification of reference gene primers was used to estimate how many nucleated cells each sample contained. To quantify the absolute abundance of each unique TCRbeta CDR3 rearrangement, sequence reads were collapsed and filtered. For each sample, productive Simpson clonality was calculated as the square root of Simpson's diversity index over productive rearrangements. What TCRdb holds here is the immuneACCESS table cut down to in-frame rearrangements. Part of the clones is not present; checked against another copy, under half of the missing clones reflect an unresolved V gene, and the others are unexplained. V and J calls and clone size are copied from that table; D and trimming were computed from the DNA. This sample has roughly 100,000 clones in its table, and around 88% of those were observed once. The ten most abundant clones make up roughly 8.3% of the sample.

Collaborating institutions collected whole blood in K2EDTA tubes following their own protocols. Collaborator samples were shipped for TCRbeta analysis as frozen whole blood, isolated PBMCs, or DNA extracted from either sample type. The sequenced sample was peripheral blood. The V gene is TRBV20-1 and the J gene is TRBJ2-7; 12 central bases correspond to TRBD1. The source of this sequence is a woman in her 70s with acute or convalescent COVID-19. The DNA sequence reads TGCAGTGCTAGTAGGGGACAGGGGGCTCACGAGCAGTACTTC. Translated, it reads CSASRGQGAHEQYF.